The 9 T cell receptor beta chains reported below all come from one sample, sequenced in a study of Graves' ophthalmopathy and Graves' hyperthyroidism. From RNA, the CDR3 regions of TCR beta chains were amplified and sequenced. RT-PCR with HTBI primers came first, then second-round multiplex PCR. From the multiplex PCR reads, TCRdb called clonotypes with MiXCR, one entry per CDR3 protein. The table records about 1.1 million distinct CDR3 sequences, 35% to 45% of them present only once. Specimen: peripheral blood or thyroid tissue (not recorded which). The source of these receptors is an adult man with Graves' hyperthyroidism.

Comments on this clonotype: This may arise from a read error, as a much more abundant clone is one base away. CDR3 residues: CSARGGANEKLLF. In DNA, the CDR3 is TGCAGTGCTCGGGGGGGGGCTAATGAAAAACTGCTTTTT. The chain employs TRBV20-1 and TRBJ1-4, with D maybe TRBD1 (6 bases). CDR1 DFQATT and CDR2 SNEGSKA come from the germline V gene (reference sequence). This CDR3 has 13 amino acids.

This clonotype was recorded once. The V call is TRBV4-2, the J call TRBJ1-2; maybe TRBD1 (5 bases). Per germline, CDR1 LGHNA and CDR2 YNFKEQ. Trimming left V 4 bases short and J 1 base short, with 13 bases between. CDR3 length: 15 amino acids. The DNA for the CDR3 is TGTGCCAGCAGCCCGGGACCGACCTATAACTATGGCTACACCTTC. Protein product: CASSPGPTYNYGYTF.

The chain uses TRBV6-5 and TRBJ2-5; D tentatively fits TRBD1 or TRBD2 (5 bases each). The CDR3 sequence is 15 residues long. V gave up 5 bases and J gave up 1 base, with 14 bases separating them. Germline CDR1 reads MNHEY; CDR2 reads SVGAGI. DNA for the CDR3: TGTGCCAGCAGTCGCATTAGGGGAGCCCAAGAGACCCAGTACTTC. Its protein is CASSRIRGAQETQYF.

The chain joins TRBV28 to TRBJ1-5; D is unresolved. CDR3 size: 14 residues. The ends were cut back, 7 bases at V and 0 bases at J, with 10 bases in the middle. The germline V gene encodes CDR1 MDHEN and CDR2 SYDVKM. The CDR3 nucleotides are TGTGCCAGCACCAGGAGCCTTAGCAATCAGCCCCAGCATTTT. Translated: CASTRSLSNQPQHF.

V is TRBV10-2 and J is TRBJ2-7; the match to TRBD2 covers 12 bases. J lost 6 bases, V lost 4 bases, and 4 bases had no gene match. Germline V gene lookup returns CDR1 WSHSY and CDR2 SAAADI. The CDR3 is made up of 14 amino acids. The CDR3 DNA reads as TGCGCCAGCAGTGCCGGACTAGCGGGGATCGAGCAGTACTTC. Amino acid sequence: CASSAGLAGIEQYF.

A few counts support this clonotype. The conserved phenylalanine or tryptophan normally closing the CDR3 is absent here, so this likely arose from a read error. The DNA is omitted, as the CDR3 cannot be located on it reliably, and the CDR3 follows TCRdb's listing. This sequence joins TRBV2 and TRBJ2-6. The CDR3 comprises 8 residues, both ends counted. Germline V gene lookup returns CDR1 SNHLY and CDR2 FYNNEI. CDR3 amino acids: CASSDGTS.

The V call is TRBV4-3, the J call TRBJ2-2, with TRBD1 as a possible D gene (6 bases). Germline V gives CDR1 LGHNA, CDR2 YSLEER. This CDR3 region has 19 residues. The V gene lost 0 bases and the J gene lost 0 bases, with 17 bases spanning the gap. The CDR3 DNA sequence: TGCGCCAGCAGCCAAGATGGGGCAACAGGGACGACGAACACCGGGGAGCTGTTTTTT. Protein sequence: CASSQDGATGTTNTGELFF.

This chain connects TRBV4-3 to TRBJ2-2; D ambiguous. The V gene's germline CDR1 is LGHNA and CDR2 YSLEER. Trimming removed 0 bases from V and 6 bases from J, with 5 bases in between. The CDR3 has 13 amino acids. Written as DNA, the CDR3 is TGCGCCAGCAGCCAAGAAGAGGCCGGGGAGCTGTTTTTT. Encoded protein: CASSQEEAGELFF.

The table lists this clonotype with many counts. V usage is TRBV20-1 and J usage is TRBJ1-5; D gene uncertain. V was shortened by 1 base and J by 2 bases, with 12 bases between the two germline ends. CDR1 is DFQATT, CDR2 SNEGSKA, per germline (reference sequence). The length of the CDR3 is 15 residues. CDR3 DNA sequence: TGCAGTGCTAGAGTCCAGGAATTTGGCAATCAGCCCCAGCATTTT. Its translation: CSARVQEFGNQPQHF.